This T cell receptor beta chain was captured by sequencing in a study of CD8 T cells in ankylosing spondylitis. General observations from the study: Seemingly characteristic of ankylosing spondylitis blood was a TCR beta motif consisting of under 10 highly homologous variants. Significant enrichment of disease-linked clones was reported in matched ankylosing spondylitis synovial fluid.

In the case of this clonotype: Its antigen is as yet unknown. A junction boundary mismatches the germline segment, possibly from a read error.

Quantitative molecular-barcoded 5'-RACE generated the TCR beta libraries. A single record per CDR3 protein comes from TCRdb applying MiXCR to the 5' RACE reads. The sample has tens of thousands of distinct CDR3 sequences, 11% seen once. This CDR3 has 15 residues. Germline CDR1 SGHRS, CDR2 YFSETQ. V gene TRBV5-1 combines with J gene TRBJ2-6; D unclear. This clonotype originated in a male donor with ankylosing spondylitis or in good health (not recorded which). Sequencing was carried out using blood, either unsorted or a sorted T cell fraction (not recorded which). CDR3 sequence reads: CTSSSVVAGANVLTF. The CDR3 DNA reads TGCACCAGCAGCTCGGTGGTGGCTGGGGCCAACGTCCTGACTTTC.